The present entry profiles one T cell receptor (beta chain) with its context. Its antigen is not yet known. Base qualities were left out, and no much larger clone turns up one base away. TCR CDR3 regions were amplified from genomic DNA by multiplex PCR using the deep immunoSEQ assay. Extracted genomic DNA from each cell subset was spread evenly across all wells of several immunoSEQ 96-well plates, with each plate serving as a replicate. For sorted subsets, about 210 ng of genomic DNA, equivalent to roughly 33,000 T cell genomes, went into each replicate PCR. Purified libraries were quantified with a Qubit 3.0 fluorometer, sized on a Bioanalyzer 2100, and re-quantified with the KAPA Library Quantification kit. Every immunoSEQ 96-well plate was sequenced on a separate single-read 150-cycle Illumina NextSeq 550 flow cell. In the authors' own workflow: Because only junctional sequences without quality scores were contained in the immunoSEQ output, filtering matching that applied to full-length reads could not be performed. To assign V/J genes and CDR3, sequences were annotated against IMGT germline references using PyIR, a Python wrapper for IgBLAST v1.9. Reads were removed for weak V/J assignments (E-value above 1e-6), missing CDR3, stop codons, out-of-frame junctions, or ambiguous translated residues. V3J clonotypes were defined as sequences sharing an identical inferred V gene, J gene, and CDR3 amino acid sequence. Percentage overlap between repertoires was calculated by dividing the number of shared unique clonotypes by the size of the smaller repertoire. Repertoire richness was assessed with RTK rarefaction, the Chao1 estimator, and Recon v2.1 estimates of unobserved clonotypes. For all TCRbeta clonotypes obtained by the gDNA method from a few donors, generation probabilities were computed with OLGA. TCRdb re-hosts the immuneACCESS table, in-frame sequences only. Its copies lack some clones; in the studies checked, an unresolved V gene accounts for under half of them, and the cause for the rest is not known. The V and J calls and clone size were taken over from that table, and D and trimming were inferred from the DNA. Counted in this sample were some 600,000 clones; approximately 96% of them appeared once. Less than 0.12% of the sample is held by the ten biggest clonotypes.

Trimming costs V 1 base and J 4 bases, and their ends lie 13 bases apart. The germline V gene sets CDR1 to MGHRA and CDR2 to YSYEKL. The CDR3 covers 15 residues, taking in both the cysteine and the phenylalanine. Just CDR3 DNA is preserved here, 45 bases in frame from base 1. This record belongs to a study of shared clonotypes between healthy human individuals (dated by TCRdb to between 2020 and 2021). Study-level background: A couple of women and three men aged 18 to 49 years were included in the cohort. Per donor, three plates each were used for CD4 naive and CD4 memory, two for CD8 naive, and one for CD8 memory. To estimate repertoire size and how much clonotypes are shared between individuals, the study performed deep sequencing of blood TCR repertoires from roughly five healthy adults. To increase sequencing depth and limit assay-specific biases, different laboratories used diverse techniques to prepare libraries and sequence TCR repertoires. Each donor's leukapheresis produced roughly between roughly 0.9 and 9 billion PBMCs. Summary of the overall study and its limitations: Even with the large sequencing depth, rarefaction of the sorted-subset datasets indicated that sequencing was incomplete. Larger estimated clonotype richness was generally found for naive subsets than for memory subsets. Sampling was restricted to blood, and TCR repertoires in tissues likely differ from the TCR repertoires found in blood. Based on pairwise subsampling, the degree of clonotype sharing among donors was expected to be affected by sequencing depth. When a few donors were compared, the shared fraction of clonotypes was around 5.1% for naive CD4, 3.5% for naive CD8, more than 2% for memory CD4, and 0.4% for memory CD8. Clonotypes shared by all four sorted-subset donors showed higher generation probabilities than non-shared clonotypes. Because the study included only a small number of donors, the genetic and exposure-history diversity represented was limited.

CD8 naive samples were obtained by positive selection for CCR7 among CD45RO-negative cells, yielding a CD45RA+CCR7+ population from which TemRA cells were excluded. Healthy HIV-negative adults with no recently reported acute infections or vaccinations were included as donors. All donors were Caucasian adults living in Nashville, Tennessee, USA. Blood was obtained by leukapheresis, after which PBMCs were separated by Ficoll-Histopaque density gradient centrifugation and cryopreserved in liquid nitrogen vapor phase. Purity and quantity of every magnetically sorted T cell population were checked by analytical flow cytometry. From each sorted fraction, genomic DNA was isolated and quantified by UV absorbance on a Nanodrop 2000c.

The chain is assembled from TRBV4-1 and TRBJ2-5; perhaps TRBD2 is the D gene, with 6 bases matching. Input material: naive CD8+ T cells sorted from blood. Per the publication, the cell subset or site label means: CD45RA+CCR7+. The clonotype was recovered from a woman in her twenties or thirties in good health. The DNA sequence is given as TGCGCCAGCAGCCAAGCCGGGGGACTCTCAGAGACCCAGTACTTC. Translation gives CASSQAGGLSETQYF.